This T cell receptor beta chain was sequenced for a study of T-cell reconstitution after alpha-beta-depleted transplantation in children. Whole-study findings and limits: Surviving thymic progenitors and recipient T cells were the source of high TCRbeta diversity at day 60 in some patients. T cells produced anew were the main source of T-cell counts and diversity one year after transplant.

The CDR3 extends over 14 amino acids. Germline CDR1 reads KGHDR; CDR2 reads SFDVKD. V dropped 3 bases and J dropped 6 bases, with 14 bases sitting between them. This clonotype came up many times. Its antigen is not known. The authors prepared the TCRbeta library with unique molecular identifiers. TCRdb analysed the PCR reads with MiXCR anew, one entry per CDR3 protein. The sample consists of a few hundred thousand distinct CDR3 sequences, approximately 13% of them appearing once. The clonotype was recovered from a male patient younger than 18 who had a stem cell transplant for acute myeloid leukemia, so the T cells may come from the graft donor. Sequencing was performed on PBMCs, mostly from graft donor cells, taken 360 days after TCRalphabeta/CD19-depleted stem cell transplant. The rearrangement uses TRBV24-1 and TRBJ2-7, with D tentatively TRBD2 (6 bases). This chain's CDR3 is CATSDPFLGGEQYF. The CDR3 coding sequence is TGTGCCACCAGTGATCCCTTCTTGGGGGGCGAGCAGTACTTC.